This passage covers 31 T cell receptor beta chains from one sample sequenced in a study of technical replicates of blood from several donors. The protocol was immunoSEQ multiplex PCR, while the TCRdb copy is restricted to in-frame clones and leaves out a portion. The sample has some 80,000 clones, 81% seen once; the top ten hold approximately 3.5%. What was sequenced was PBMCs. The source of these receptors is a human donor in good health. Some clones in this sample may be carry-over from other donors' samples.

The chain uses TRBV5-1 and TRBJ2-7, with 8 bases aligning to TRBD1. V was clipped by 4 bases and J by 4 bases; unmatched bases: 10. This CDR3 contains 15 residues. The germline V gene has CDR1 SGHRS and CDR2 YFSETQ. In DNA, the CDR3 is TGCGCCAGCAGCCCCGAGACAGGGGCCTCATACGAGCAGTACTTC. Its protein product is CASSPETGASYEQYF.

The chain recombines TRBV27 with TRBJ2-3; 7 bases are shared with TRBD2. Germline CDR1 is MNHEY and CDR2 is SMNVEV (reference sequence). V gave up 5 bases and J gave up 4 bases; unmatched junction bases: 9. The CDR3 consists of 15 residues. Written as DNA, the CDR3 is TGTGCCAGCAGTCCCCCGGCTAGCGGAGCAGATACGCAGTATTTT. Translation: CASSPPASGADTQYF.

This rearrangement joins TRBV14 to TRBJ1-2; no clear D. CDR1 is SGHDN and CDR2 is FVKESK in the germline V gene. V was clipped by 0 bases and J by 5 bases, with 13 bases between them. The CDR3 contains 15 residues. CDR3 DNA: TGTGCCAGCAGCCAAGATATCAGGACTAGTTATGGCTACACCTTC. Translated: CASSQDIRTSYGYTF.

The chain employs TRBV5-1 and TRBJ2-3; D is possibly TRBD2 (6 bases). With 3 bases removed from V and 0 bases from J, the gap between germline ends came to 11 bases. The CDR3 consists of 15 residues. Per the germline V gene, CDR1 is SGHRS and CDR2 is YFSETQ. The CDR3 loop reads CASSSLSGSTDTQYF. The DNA of the CDR3 is TGCGCCAGCAGCTCCCTTAGCGGAAGCACAGATACGCAGTATTTT.

The chain has TRBV9 and TRBJ2-5; D is possibly TRBD2 (6 bases). The CDR3 has 15 residues. The V gene lost 0 bases and the J gene lost 4 bases, with 13 bases spanning the gap. CDR1 is SGDLS and CDR2 is YYNGEE in the germline V gene. The CDR3 DNA follows: TGTGCCAGCAGCGTAGTCGGGGGAAAGGGAGAGACCCAGTACTTC. Translation: CASSVVGGKGETQYF. Full variable domain (missing parts from reference TRBV9 and TRBJ2-5): DSGVTQTPKHLITATGQRVTLRCSPRSGDLSVYWYQQSLDQGLQFLIQYYNGEERAKGNILERFSAQQFPDLHSELNLSSLELGDSALYFCASSVVGGKGETQYFGPGTRLLVL.

The V call is TRBV20-1, the J call TRBJ2-7, with 7 bases aligning to TRBD1. CDR1 DFQATT and CDR2 SNEGSKA come from the germline V gene (reference sequence). With V trimmed by 6 bases and J by 7 bases, 6 bases remained unmatched. This CDR3 has 11 residues. The CDR3 nucleotides read TGCAGTGCCTCGGACAGGAGGGAGCAGTACTTC. Translating it yields CSASDRREQYF.

V is TRBV5-4 and J is TRBJ1-2; 8 positions match TRBD1. CDR3 length: 15 residues. The trim removed 0 bases at V and 4 bases at J, leaving 5 bases unmatched. Germline V gives CDR1 SGHNT, CDR2 YYREEE (reference sequence). The CDR3 DNA sequence: TGTGCCAGCAGCTTGGGGGACAGGACCCCCTATGGCTACACCTTC. Translating it yields CASSLGDRTPYGYTF.

This clone was seen a handful of times. V and J are TRBV28 and TRBJ1-1; 9 positions agree with TRBD1. The germline gives CDR1 MDHEN, CDR2 SYDVKM. The CDR3 is 14 amino acids. Unmatched junction bases numbered 7, after V lost 7 bases and J lost 4 bases. CDR3 region: CASITDRGSTEAFF. In DNA, the CDR3 is TGTGCCAGCATCACGGACAGGGGCTCCACTGAAGCTTTCTTT.

V and J are TRBV29-1 and TRBJ1-2; no clear D. CDR1 is SQVTM and CDR2 is ANQGSEA in the germline V gene. The CDR3 length is 12 residues. The CDR3 loop reads CSGFWRDYGYTF. The CDR3 coding sequence is TGCAGTGGGTTTTGGCGGGACTATGGCTACACCTTC.

V is TRBV6-6 and J is TRBJ1-3; D ambiguous. Trimming cost V 0 bases and J 1 base, with 10 bases left between them. CDR1 is MNHNY, CDR2 SVGAGI, per germline (reference sequence). There are 16 residues in the CDR3. CDR3: CASSYSRVRSGNTIYF. CDR3 DNA sequence: TGTGCCAGCAGTTACTCGAGGGTCAGGTCTGGAAACACCATATATTTT.

The chain has TRBV28 and TRBJ2-5; 8 nucleotides match TRBD1. TRBJ2-7 explains the end of the DNA better; the J call may be wrong. Germline V gene lookup returns CDR1 MDHEN and CDR2 SYDVKM. The CDR3 is made up of 15 amino acids. DNA of the CDR3: TGTGCCAGCAGATTCGGGGACAGGCTTACCTACGAGCAGTACTTC. Translating gives CASRFGDRLTYEQYF.

This chain uses TRBV27 with TRBJ2-4; 7 bases match TRBD2. CDR3 length equals 16 residues. V shed 2 bases, J shed 0 bases, and the junction held 4 bases outside the gene matches. Germline V gene sequence: CDR1 MNHEY, CDR2 SMNVEV (reference sequence). The CDR3 loop is CASSLGGGLAKNIQYF. Written as DNA, the CDR3 is TGTGCCAGCAGTTTAGGGGGGGGTCTAGCCAAAAACATTCAGTACTTC.

The chain couples TRBV6-5 to TRBJ2-7, with D possibly being TRBD1 (5 bases). The CDR3 loop spans 14 amino acids. V was clipped by 7 bases and J by 0 bases, with 13 bases between them. Germline assignment: CDR1 MNHEY and CDR2 SVGAGI. The CDR3 nucleotides read TGTGCCAGCATCACGACAGAACCCTCCTACGAGCAGTACTTC. Protein sequence: CASITTEPSYEQYF.

The chain couples TRBV9 to TRBJ1-3; D unclear. The germline V gene encodes CDR1 SGDLS and CDR2 YYNGEE. This CDR3 spans 15 amino acids. The ends were cut back, 3 bases at V and 2 bases at J, with 12 bases in the middle. The DNA for the CDR3 is TGTGCCAGCAGCGCCTACGGGTCCCCTGGAAACACCATATATTTT. This encodes CASSAYGSPGNTIYF.

Only a few counts were recorded for this clone. The chain employs TRBV9 and TRBJ2-3; 8 bases are a match to TRBD2. V lost 0 bases to trimming and J lost 5 bases; unmatched junction nucleotides: 11. The CDR3 spans 17 residues. Looked up from germline, CDR1 is SGDLS and CDR2 is YYNGEE. CDR3 sequence: CASSVGVGGRPGDTQYF. For the CDR3, the DNA is TGTGCCAGCAGCGTAGGGGTTGGCGGGAGGCCCGGAGATACGCAGTATTTT.

The gene calls are TRBV5-1 and TRBJ2-2; D gene uncertain. Germline CDR1 reads SGHRS; CDR2 reads YFSETQ. The CDR3 covers 15 residues. V was pared by 0 bases and J by 1 base, with 7 bases between. The CDR3 nucleotides are TGCGCCAGCAGCTTGGGACAACTGAACACCGGGGAGCTGTTTTTT. Amino acid sequence: CASSLGQLNTGELFF. The full variable domain, its missing parts supplied by reference TRBV5-1 and TRBJ2-2, is KAGVTQTPRYLIKTRGQQVTLSCSPISGHRSVSWYQQTPGQGLQFLFEYFSETQRNKGNFPGRFSGRQFSNSRSEMNVSTLELGDSALYLCASSLGQLNTGELFFGEGSRLTVL.

This clone has more than one count but fewer than ten. The chain uses TRBV30 and TRBJ1-5; 7 bases line up with TRBD1. Looked up from germline, CDR1 is GTSNPN and CDR2 is SVGIG (reference sequence). The junction had 4 bases not matched to a gene; V was cut back by 1 base and J by 4 bases. The CDR3 contains 14 residues. CDR3 DNA: TGTGCCTGGAGTGGTGTACAGGGGAATCAGCCCCAGCATTTT. It specifies CAWSGVQGNQPQHF.

V and J are TRBV11-3 and TRBJ2-7; TRBD1 aligns across 10 bases. Germline V gene lookup returns CDR1 SGHNT and CDR2 YENEEA. This CDR3 comprises 17 residues. Losses at the gene ends were 1 base for V and 3 bases for J; bases not matched to a gene: 9. Written as DNA, the CDR3 is TGTGCCAGCAGCTTAGGAATCCCCGGGACAGGGGTCTACGAGCAGTACTTC. Translation gives CASSLGIPGTGVYEQYF.

The table lists this clone with a count of one. V gene TRBV30 combines with J gene TRBJ1-1; D gene ambiguous. Trimming removed 0 bases at V and 11 bases at J, with 10 bases between. CDR1 is GTSNPN and CDR2 is SVGIG in the germline V gene (reference sequence). The CDR3 covers 11 residues. As DNA, the CDR3 is TGTGCCTGGAGTGTTCGGTCTAGGGCTTTCTTT. This codes for CAWSVRSRAFF.

The chain uses TRBV5-1 and TRBJ2-3; 10 nucleotides line up with TRBD2. V trimming: 4 bases; J trimming: 3 bases; junction bases outside the gene matches: 8. Germline assignment: CDR1 SGHRS and CDR2 YFSETQ. The CDR3 contains 16 residues. The CDR3 DNA is TGCGCCAGCAGCCAGGGACTAGCGCGAGGGACAGATACGCAGTATTTT. Encoded protein: CASSQGLARGTDTQYF.

This clone appeared once. The chain employs TRBV7-9 and TRBJ2-7, with D tentatively TRBD1 (6 bases). The CDR3 loop spans 13 amino acids. CDR1 is SEHNR, CDR2 FQNEAQ, per germline (reference sequence). The V end was cut by 5 bases, the J end by 3 bases, with 11 bases between. CDR3 sequence (DNA): TGTGCCAGCAGCGCGGACAGCTTCTACGAGCAGTACTTC. It specifies CASSADSFYEQYF.

V is TRBV7-2 and J is TRBJ1-2, with D maybe TRBD1 (5 bases). Germline CDR1 reads SGHTA; CDR2 reads FQGNSA. The V end was cut by 1 base, the J end by 8 bases, with 14 bases between. The CDR3 runs 14 residues. CDR3 DNA: TGTGCCAGCAGCTTAGAGGTGACAGCCAGCGGCTACACCTTC. This gives the protein CASSLEVTASGYTF.

This clone was recorded a few times. The CDR3: CASSRQGQGAGYGYTF. CDR3 in DNA: TGTGCCAGTAGTAGGCAGGGACAGGGGGCCGGCTATGGCTACACCTTC. This chain connects TRBV19 to TRBJ1-2, with 12 positions matching TRBD1. The germline gives CDR1 LNHDA, CDR2 SQIVND (reference sequence). V lost 4 bases to trimming and J lost 4 bases; unmatched junction nucleotides: 7. The CDR3 loop spans 16 amino acids.

This clone came up once. The chain joins TRBV7-9 to TRBJ2-1, with a tentative D call TRBD2 (6 bases). This CDR3 spans 13 amino acids. Looked up from germline, CDR1 is SEHNR and CDR2 is FQNEAQ (reference sequence). The V and J ends lost 6 bases and 6 bases respectively, with 12 bases between them. The CDR3 DNA reads as TGTGCCAGCAGGAGTAGCGGACTCAATGAGCAGTTCTTC. Its translation: CASRSSGLNEQFF.

The chain couples TRBV11-1 to TRBJ1-1; the match to TRBD1 covers 9 bases. The CDR3 spans 16 residues. V shed 4 bases, J shed 5 bases, and the junction held 11 bases outside the gene matches. Per germline, CDR1 SGHAT and CDR2 FQDESV (reference sequence). In DNA, the CDR3 is TGTGCCAGCAGCTCCTGGACAGGGGACTTTGGGACTGAAGCTTTCTTT. Translation gives CASSSWTGDFGTEAFF.

J is TRBJ2-7 and V is TRBV18; D gene unclear. The V gene's germline CDR1 is KGHSH and CDR2 LQKENI. The CDR3 runs to 14 residues. V lost 3 bases to trimming and J lost 5 bases, with 14 bases between them. The CDR3: CASSPLLVPDEQYF. CDR3 bases: TGTGCCAGCTCACCGCTTCTAGTTCCAGACGAGCAGTACTTC.

The V and J genes are TRBV5-1 and TRBJ1-5, with D possibly being TRBD1 (5 bases). The germline V and J ends were trimmed by 4 bases and 4 bases, with 15 bases remaining between them. The germline CDR1 and CDR2 sequences are SGHRS and YFSETQ. The CDR3 loop spans 15 amino acids. CDR3 amino acids: CASSAVSGGNQPQHF. The DNA of the CDR3 is TGCGCCAGCAGCGCGGTTTCGGGGGGTAATCAGCCCCAGCATTTT.

This rearrangement joins TRBV4-3 to TRBJ2-5; 8 bases agree with TRBD2. CDR3 length: 15 amino acids. The junction had 3 bases not matched to a gene; V was cut back by 0 bases and J by 3 bases. Germline V gene data show CDR1 as LGHNA and CDR2 as YSLEER. The CDR3 reads CASSQDRGRKETQYF. The CDR3 bases are TGCGCCAGCAGCCAAGACCGCGGGAGGAAAGAGACCCAGTACTTC.

The V and J genes are TRBV7-3 and TRBJ2-2, with 8 bases aligning to TRBD1. This CDR3 has 15 residues. J gave up 4 bases and V 4 bases, and 5 bases lay outside the gene matches. Germline CDR1 reads SGHTA; CDR2 reads FQGTGA. The CDR3 DNA reads TGTGCCAGCAGCTCCGGACAGGGCTTCACCGGGGAGCTGTTTTTT. It encodes CASSSGQGFTGELFF.

The chain links TRBV29-1 to TRBJ2-3; 11 nucleotides align to TRBD2. There are 15 residues in the CDR3. Germline loops: CDR1 SQVTM, CDR2 ANQGSEA. Trimming cost V 2 bases and J 4 bases; bases outside gene matches: 5. The CDR3 nucleotides read TGCAGCGTTGAATCCGTAGCGGGAGGGTCAGATACGCAGTATTTT. Protein sequence: CSVESVAGGSDTQYF.

The genes are TRBV6-6 and TRBJ1-1, with a tentative D call TRBD1 (6 bases). The CDR3 consists of 16 residues. Trimming pared 6 bases from V and 0 bases from J, leaving 17 bases between. The germline V gene encodes CDR1 MNHNY and CDR2 SVGAGI (reference sequence). DNA of the CDR3: TGTGCCAGCAGATCCGAGGGGGGGCGCATGAACACTGAAGCTTTCTTT. It yields the protein CASRSEGGRMNTEAFF.